Listed below are T cell receptor beta chains from one sample, sequenced in a study of T cells in Graves' hyperthyroidism and ophthalmopathy. Each CDR3 protein gets one entry after TCRdb re-called the multiplex PCR reads with MiXCR. The data contain 350,000 or so distinct CDR3 sequences, about 17% of them singletons. The material sequenced was blood. The receptors derive from a woman aged 30 to 39 with Graves' hyperthyroidism that later progressed to Graves' ophthalmopathy. The CDR3 runs from the conserved cysteine through the conserved F or W. D genes are given only for firm matches. Size is stated for part of the rows, as once, few or many counts, or as a class when the clone is expanded.

TRBJ2-3 - TRBV13 - TGTGCCAGCAGCTCGGCTTACACGCAGGATACGCAGTATTTT CASSSAYTQDTQYF
TRBJ2-7 - TRBV2 - TGTGCCAGCTGCTCTTTACCAGGGGCGATCTACGAGCAGTACTTC CASCSLPGAIYEQYF
TRBJ1-6 many TRBV10-3 - TGTGCCATCAGTGGAGGGGAAGGGACCTATAATTCACCCCTCCACTTT CAISGGEGTYNSPLHF
TRBJ2-3 few TRBV9 - TGTGCCAGCAGCCCCCACTCGAGCACAGATACGCAGTATTTT CASSPHSSTDTQYF
TRBJ1-1 - TRBV9 - TGTGCCAGCAGCGTAGGGGGACACCGGAACACTGAAGCTTTCTTT CASSVGGHRNTEAFF
TRBJ2-1 many TRBV5-1 - TGCGCCAGCAGCTTGCTTTCAGGGTACAATGAGCAGTTCTTC CASSLLSGYNEQFF
TRBJ1-4 - TRBV28 - TGTGCCAGCAGTACCTCCGGGGTCACTAATGAAAAACTGTTTTTT CASSTSGVTNEKLFF
TRBJ1-2 few TRBV5-1 - TGCGCCAGCAGTGACAGGTCGGATGGCTATGGCTACACCTTC CASSDRSDGYGYTF
TRBJ2-1 few TRBV20-1 - TGCAGTGCAGCCGACCGGGACTCCGATGAGCAGTTCTTC CSAADRDSDEQFF
TRBJ1-1 many TRBV5-1 - TGCGCCAGCAGCTTCCAGACACCCATGAACACTGAAGCTTTCTTT CASSFQTPMNTEAFF
TRBJ2-7 many TRBV3-1 TRBD1 TGTGCCAGCAGCCTTATGCAGGGGGACGAGCAGTACTTC CASSLMQGDEQYF
TRBJ1-4 - TRBV4-1 TRBD1 TGCGCCAGCAGCCGTCGACAGGGAACTAATGAAAAACTGTTTTTT CASSRRQGTNEKLFF
TRBJ1-6 many TRBV28 - TGTGCCAGCAGTCCCAGGTGGGGATTTCGGCCCCGGCGGGACAATTCACCCCTCCACTTT CASSPRWGFRPRRDNSPLHF
TRBJ2-7 many TRBV7-9 - TGTGCCAGCAGCGTGAACAGGGAATACGAGCAGTACTTC CASSVNREYEQYF
TRBJ1-6 - TRBV30 TRBD1 TGTGCCTGGAGTGGTGGGGTCGACAGGGGAGGATATTCACCCCTCCACTTT CAWSGGVDRGGYSPLHF
TRBJ1-5 many TRBV7-8 TRBD1 TGTGCCAGCAGCTTAGTAGGGGGCGGTCAGCCCCAGCATTTT CASSLVGGGQPQHF
TRBJ2-4 many TRBV29-1 - TGCAGCGTTGAAGAATACATACCAGTAGCCAAAAACATTCAGTACTTC CSVEEYIPVAKNIQYF
TRBJ1-2 few TRBV13 - TGTGCCAGCAGCTTAGAGCAGGAACGGTATGGCTACACCTTC CASSLEQERYGYTF
TRBJ2-5 - TRBV5-1 TRBD2 TGCGCCAGCAGCCTTAGCGGGAGTAGCGGTGTTGGAGAGACCCAGTACTTC CASSLSGSSGVGETQYF
TRBJ1-1 - TRBV15 - TGTGCCACCAGCAGAGGTCGGGGGCGAACTGAAGCTTTCTTT CATSRGRGRTEAFF
TRBJ2-7 - TRBV20-1 - TGCAGTGCTACAAACACCGACAGCTACGAGCAGTACTTC CSATNTDSYEQYF
TRBJ2-1 many TRBV3-1 TRBD2 TGTGCCAGCAGCCCAAACGGGGCGGGAGACAATGAGCAGTTCTTC CASSPNGAGDNEQFF
TRBJ2-7 many TRBV20-1 - TGCAGTGCTAGGGACGGGGGCTACGAGCAGTACTTC CSARDGGYEQYF
TRBJ1-1 many TRBV4-1 TRBD1 TGCGCCAGCAACCAGGGGGGACCCTCGAACACTGAAGCTTTCTTT CASNQGGPSNTEAFF
TRBJ2-2 few TRBV9 - TGTGCCAGCAGCGGAGAGGGGACGGTGAACACCGGGGAGCTGTTTTTT CASSGEGTVNTGELFF
TRBJ2-5 many TRBV11-2 - TGTGCCAGCAGCTTTGCAGGGGCGCGGGAGACCCAGTACTTC CASSFAGARETQYF
TRBJ1-6 many TRBV2 TRBD1 TGTGCCAGCAGTAATACGGGACAGCAGTCCCGTTATAATTCACCCCTCCACTTT CASSNTGQQSRYNSPLHF